The clone carrying this T cell receptor beta chain has a handful of counts. Both 60 Vbeta primers and 13 Jbeta primers went into the PCR. TCRdb keeps only in-frame clones here, not all; method: immunoSEQ multiplex PCR. Of some 120,000 clones in the sample, roughly 9% were seen once. This entry is derived from a study of cytomegalovirus exposure and HLA in healthy donors. The V end lost 6 bases, the J end lost 0 bases, and 11 bases lay between the germline ends. The CDR3 length is 14 residues. Germline V CDR1 and CDR2: WNHNN, SYGVQD (reference sequence). The gene calls are TRBV10-1 and TRBJ1-1, with D tentatively TRBD1 (5 bases). The sequencing sample was made of PBMCs. The clonotype originates from a woman aged 35 to 49 in good health and CMV-seropositive. CDR3 amino acids: CASRSGSVNTEAFF. The CDR3 nucleotides read TGCGCCAGCAGATCAGGGTCGGTGAACACTGAAGCTTTCTTT.